One and the same sample provided the 30 T cell receptor beta chains below, sequenced in a study of shared clonotypes between healthy human individuals. Only in-frame clones appear in the TCRdb table, and some are missing; sequencing was by immunoSEQ multiplex PCR. The sample has 1.4 million to 1.5 million clones, more than 95% seen once. The sequenced sample consisted of naive CD4+ T cells sorted from blood. This sample's subset: CD45RA+ positively selected. The receptors were sampled from a man between 25 and 39 years old in good health.

The chain has TRBV10-2 and TRBJ1-2; D is unresolved. This CDR3 has 16 residues. V lost 7 bases and J lost 7, with 25 bases in between. Germline-derived CDR1 and CDR2 are WSHSY and SAAADI. The CDR3 spells CASNPTVGSLSFGYTF. The CDR3 bases are TGCGCCAGCAACCCGACGGTAGGCTCGTTATCTTTTGGCTACACCTTC.

V gene TRBV29-1 combines with J gene TRBJ2-4; D unclear. V was clipped by 6 bases and J by 0 bases, with 9 bases between them. This CDR3 comprises 13 residues. The germline gives CDR1 SQVTM, CDR2 ANQGSEA. The CDR3 is CSVRVLAKNIQYF. Written as DNA, the CDR3 is TGCAGCGTCCGGGTTCTAGCCAAAAACATTCAGTACTTC. The variable domain in full, with the rest retrieved from reference TRBV29-1 and TRBJ2-4, is SAVISQKPSRDICQRGTSLTIQCQVDSQVTMMFWYRQQPGQSLTLIATANQGSEATYESGFVIDKFPISRPNLTFSTLTVSNMSPEDSSIYLCSVRVLAKNIQYFGAGTRLSVL.

This sequence joins TRBV6-6 and TRBJ1-1, with 9 bases matching TRBD1. V shed 4 bases and J 6 bases; nucleotides not matched to a gene: 9. The germline V gene has CDR1 MNHNY and CDR2 SVGAGI (reference sequence). The CDR3 is 15 residues long. The CDR3 DNA reads TGTGCCAGCAGTTTAAAACAGGGGGCGCAGGCTGAAGCTTTCTTT. It is translated as CASSLKQGAQAEAFF.

The chain employs TRBV5-1 and TRBJ2-3; D is perhaps TRBD2 (5 bases). V lost 3 bases to trimming and J lost 1 base, with 15 bases between them. This CDR3 has 16 residues. Per germline, CDR1 SGHRS and CDR2 YFSETQ. CDR3 in DNA: TGCGCCAGCAGCTCGCCGGGGAGCGGCGGCACAGATACGCAGTATTTT. It translates to CASSSPGSGGTDTQYF.

J is TRBJ2-3 and V is TRBV30; 10 positions match TRBD2. Per germline, CDR1 GTSNPN and CDR2 SVGIG (reference sequence). The CDR3 is made up of 15 amino acids. Unmatched junction bases numbered 6, after V lost 4 bases and J lost 2 bases. The CDR3 bases are TGTGCCTGGACGATACTAGCGGGATACACAGATACGCAGTATTTT. Protein product: CAWTILAGYTDTQYF.

V usage is TRBV9 and J usage is TRBJ1-4, with 7 bases lining up with TRBD1. V was clipped by 4 bases and J by 8 bases; unmatched bases: 8. The CDR3 sequence is 14 residues long. CDR1 SGDLS and CDR2 YYNGEE come from the germline V gene. Here the CDR3 reads CASSLTGAREKLFF. CDR3 bases: TGTGCCAGCAGCCTCACAGGGGCTCGGGAAAAACTGTTTTTT.

This chain joins TRBV5-6 and TRBJ1-3; D may be TRBD1 (5 bases). The V and J ends lost 0 bases and 7 bases respectively, with 8 bases between them. This CDR3 is 13 amino acids long. Germline lookup yields CDR1 SGHDT and CDR2 YYEEEE. The CDR3 sequence: CASSLDRGNTIYF. The CDR3 DNA reads as TGTGCCAGCAGCTTGGATCGGGGGAACACCATATATTTT.

The chain recombines TRBV10-3 with TRBJ2-7; the D is unclear. The ends were cut back, 5 bases at V and 2 bases at J, with 10 bases in the middle. The V gene's germline CDR1 is ENHRY and CDR2 SYGVKD. The CDR3 extends over 13 amino acids. The CDR3 region has the DNA TGTGCCATCAGTCCCGGGTCTACCTACGAGCAGTACTTC. Amino acids: CAISPGSTYEQYF.

The rearrangement links TRBV28 to TRBJ1-5; tentative D call: TRBD1 (5 bases). The CDR3 runs to 15 residues. The germline V gene encodes CDR1 MDHEN and CDR2 SYDVKM. The germline V and J ends were trimmed by 1 base and 1 base, with 8 bases remaining between them. In nucleotides, the CDR3 is TGTGCCAGCAGTTTATCCAGGGCAAGCAATCAGCCCCAGCATTTT. This gives the protein CASSLSRASNQPQHF.

Points on this clone: This sample also contains other DNA sequences that code for the same CDR3. The chain recombines TRBV5-4 with TRBJ2-1; possibly TRBD2 for D (5 bases). CDR3 length: 16 residues. CDR1 is SGHNT, CDR2 YYREEE, per germline (reference sequence). V was trimmed by 4 bases and J by 0 bases, leaving 14 bases between them. The CDR3 is CASSLGGGSSYNEQFF. The CDR3 DNA sequence: TGTGCCAGCAGCCTTGGAGGCGGTAGCTCCTACAATGAGCAGTTCTTC. The entire variable domain, with the rest obtained from reference TRBV5-4 and TRBJ2-1, is as follows: ETGVTQSPTHLIKTRGQQVTLRCSSQSGHNTVSWYQQALGQGPQFIFQYYREEENGRGNFPPRFSGLQFPNYSSELNVNALELDDSALYLCASSLGGGSSYNEQFFGPGTRLTVL.

This chain uses TRBV14 with TRBJ2-7; the match to TRBD2 covers 7 bases. In germline, CDR1 is SGHDN, CDR2 FVKESK. The CDR3 runs to 19 residues. V shed 0 bases, J shed 3 bases, and the junction held 17 bases outside the gene matches. The CDR3 DNA is TGTGCCAGCAGCCAAGATGGGATTACTAGCGTCAGAACCCTCTACGAGCAGTACTTC. Its protein product is CASSQDGITSVRTLYEQYF.

The rearrangement joins TRBV2 to TRBJ1-1; D is unresolved. Germline V gives CDR1 SNHLY, CDR2 FYNNEI. The CDR3 is 14 amino acids. Trimming shortened V by 4 bases and J by 2 bases, and 11 bases separated the two germline ends. Written as DNA, the CDR3 is TGTGCCAGCAGTGGTTATCGGTCAAACACTGAAGCTTTCTTT. It is translated as CASSGYRSNTEAFF. The full variable domain, with the rest looked up from reference TRBV2 and TRBJ1-1, is EPEVTQTPSHQVTQMGQEVILRCVPISNHLYFYWYRQILGQKVEFLVSFYNNEISEKSEIFDDQFSVERPDGSNFTLKIRSTKLEDSAMYFCASSGYRSNTEAFFGQGTRLTVV.

Concerning this clone itself: The sample contains more than one DNA sequence encoding this CDR3. The CDR3 is CASSIDTAYNEQFF. The CDR3 DNA reads as TGTGCCAGTAGTATCGATACGGCGTACAATGAGCAGTTCTTC. The V call is TRBV19, the J call TRBJ2-1; no definite D call. The germline CDR1 and CDR2 sequences are LNHDA and SQIVND (reference sequence). The CDR3 has 14 amino acids. Trimming removed 3 bases at V and 4 bases at J, with 10 bases between.

The J gene is TRBJ2-7, the V gene TRBV15; perhaps D is TRBD1 or TRBD2 (5 bases each). CDR3 length equals 15 residues. With 1 base removed from V and 3 bases from J, the gap between germline ends came to 13 bases. Germline lookup yields CDR1 LNHNV and CDR2 YYDKDF (reference sequence). The CDR3 region has the DNA TGTGCCACCAGCAGAGGGGACGGAAGCAGCTACGAGCAGTACTTC. It encodes CATSRGDGSSYEQYF.

V usage is TRBV19 and J usage is TRBJ2-7; unclear D gene. V lost 8 bases to trimming and J lost 5 bases, with 10 bases between them. CDR1 and CDR2 from the germline V gene are LNHDA and SQIVND (reference sequence). The CDR3 consists of 11 residues. Here the CDR3 reads CASGQTHEQYF. The CDR3 nucleotides read TGTGCCAGTGGGCAGACCCACGAGCAGTACTTC.

The V gene is TRBV7-2, the J gene TRBJ2-2, with 7 bases aligning to TRBD2. The length of the CDR3 is 17 residues. Germline CDR1 is SGHTA and CDR2 is FQGNSA. With 1 base clipped from V and 4 bases from J, the junction kept 9 bases outside the gene matches. The CDR3 DNA reads TGTGCCAGCAGCTTAGAGTCTGGACTAGGGGCCACCGGGGAGCTGTTTTTT. It encodes CASSLESGLGATGELFF.

The V gene is TRBV6-5, the J gene TRBJ2-1; maybe TRBD2 (6 bases). This CDR3 region has 11 residues. CDR1 and CDR2 from the germline V gene are MNHEY and SVGAGI. The ends were cut back, 3 bases at V and 12 bases at J, with 9 bases in the middle. In DNA, the CDR3 is TGTGCCAGCAGTTATTTCGGGGGGCAGTTCTTC. This sequence encodes CASSYFGGQFF.

The chain joins TRBV19 to TRBJ2-3; 9 bases agree with TRBD2. The V segment lost 1 base and the J segment 4 bases; nucleotides outside the gene matches: 3. The V gene's germline CDR1 is LNHDA and CDR2 SQIVND (reference sequence). This CDR3 spans 15 amino acids. CDR3 protein: CASSIGLADSDTQYF. As DNA, the CDR3 is TGTGCCAGTAGTATAGGACTAGCGGACTCAGATACGCAGTATTTT. Full variable domain (rest looked up from reference TRBV19 and TRBJ2-3): DGGITQSPKYLFRKEGQNVTLSCEQNLNHDAMYWYRQDPGQGLRLIYYSQIVNDFQKGDIAEGYSVSREKKESFPLTVTSAQKNPTAFYLCASSIGLADSDTQYFGPGTRLTVL.

Only one count was recorded for this clone. The chain carries TRBV6-1 and TRBJ2-7; no clear D gene. V was trimmed by 7 bases and J by 3 bases, leaving 4 bases between them. The length of the CDR3 is 10 residues. CDR1 and CDR2 from the germline V gene are MNHNS and SASEGT. The DNA for the CDR3 is TGTGCCAGCAACCTCTACGAGCAGTACTTC. Amino acid sequence: CASNLYEQYF.

About this clone itself: This specimen includes other DNA sequences encoding the same CDR3. This chain links TRBV5-1 with TRBJ1-5, with a weak D call TRBD1 (6 bases). This CDR3 region has 14 residues. Germline V gene lookup returns CDR1 SGHRS and CDR2 YFSETQ. Deletions cut 0 bases from V and 3 bases from J, with 7 bases between. The CDR3 protein is CASSLDRANQPQHF. For the CDR3, the DNA is TGCGCCAGCAGCTTGGACAGGGCCAATCAGCCCCAGCATTTT.

This clone was recorded only once. This chain connects TRBV28 to TRBJ2-2; 7 bases match TRBD1. CDR1 is MDHEN and CDR2 is SYDVKM in the germline V gene. This CDR3 region has 16 residues. V lost 5 bases, J lost 5 bases, and 11 bases stayed unmatched. The CDR3 DNA sequence: TGTGCCAGCAGTCAATCACAGGGGATAGGGACCGGGGAGCTGTTTTTT. Protein: CASSQSQGIGTGELFF.

J is TRBJ2-1 and V is TRBV18; no firm D call. The V end lost 2 bases, the J end lost 4 bases, and 12 bases lay between the germline ends. From germline, CDR1 is KGHSH and CDR2 LQKENI. This CDR3 has 15 amino acids. CDR3 nucleotides: TGTGCCAGCTCACCAGGACCTATTGTGTACAATGAGCAGTTCTTC. This encodes CASSPGPIVYNEQFF.

The CDR3 DNA reads TGTGCCACCAGCAGACACATCACCGGGGAGCTGTTTTTT. This gives the protein CATSRHITGELFF. The V call is TRBV15, the J call TRBJ2-2; no clear D gene. V was cut by 2 bases and J by 4 bases, with 5 bases left in between. Germline V gene data show CDR1 as LNHNV and CDR2 as YYDKDF (reference sequence). The CDR3 has 13 amino acids.

This clone showed up just once. This chain uses TRBV6-4 with TRBJ2-7; 9 positions match TRBD1. Germline V gives CDR1 MRHNA, CDR2 SNTAGT. Trimming took 10 bases from V and 4 from J; bases not matched to a gene: 8. The CDR3 sequence is 13 residues long. The DNA of the CDR3 is TGTGCCATCCTTCGGACAGGGGTTTACGAGCAGTACTTC. Protein sequence: CAILRTGVYEQYF.

This chain joins TRBV9 and TRBJ2-1; D may be TRBD2 (6 bases). V was pared by 4 bases and J by 2 bases, with 16 bases between. The CDR3 spans 16 residues. From germline, CDR1 is SGDLS and CDR2 YYNGEE. Written as DNA, the CDR3 is TGTGCCAGCAGCACCTCCCCGGGGGTCGCCTACAATGAGCAGTTCTTC. As protein: CASSTSPGVAYNEQFF.

This clone was detected once. The chain employs TRBV15 and TRBJ2-1; possible D gene TRBD1, 6 bases. Trimming removed 6 bases from V and 9 bases from J, with 18 bases in between. The CDR3 extends over 14 amino acids. Looked up from germline, CDR1 is LNHNV and CDR2 is YYDKDF (reference sequence). The chain's CDR3 is CATRGQQVSGEQFF. CDR3 in DNA: TGTGCCACCAGGGGACAACAGGTATCGGGTGAGCAGTTCTTC.

V and J are TRBV18 and TRBJ1-2; D is undetermined. With 2 bases removed from V and 1 base from J, the gap between germline ends came to 8 bases. The germline V gene encodes CDR1 KGHSH and CDR2 LQKENI. CDR3 length: 14 residues. The CDR3 coding sequence is TGTGCCAGCTCACCAGGCAGATATAACTATGGCTACACCTTC. As protein: CASSPGRYNYGYTF.

This chain joins TRBV16 and TRBJ2-6, with 9 bases lining up with TRBD1. The length of the CDR3 is 19 residues. V lost 2 bases to trimming and J lost 4 bases; unmatched junction nucleotides: 12. Germline V gene data show CDR1 as KGHSY and CDR2 as FQNENV. The CDR3 DNA reads as TGTGCCAGCAGCCAACGGAGGACAGGGGAGGCTTTCGGGGCCAACGTCCTGACTTTC. Its translation is CASSQRRTGEAFGANVLTF.

The chain couples TRBV6-5 to TRBJ1-6, with D perhaps TRBD1 (5 bases). Germline V gene sequence: CDR1 MNHEY, CDR2 SVGAGI. The CDR3 is 15 residues long. V was trimmed by 2 bases and J by 4 bases, leaving 9 bases between them. The CDR3 DNA is TGTGCCAGCAGTTACGGGCAGGGTTATAATTCACCCCTCCACTTT. It specifies CASSYGQGYNSPLHF.

The V call is TRBV18, the J call TRBJ2-4, with no clear D. In germline, CDR1 is KGHSH, CDR2 LQKENI. The CDR3 covers 14 residues. V was shortened by 2 bases and J by 2 bases, with 7 bases between the two germline ends. CDR3 sequence reads: CASSPGQPKNIQYF. In DNA, the CDR3 is TGTGCCAGCTCACCAGGGCAGCCCAAAAACATTCAGTACTTC.